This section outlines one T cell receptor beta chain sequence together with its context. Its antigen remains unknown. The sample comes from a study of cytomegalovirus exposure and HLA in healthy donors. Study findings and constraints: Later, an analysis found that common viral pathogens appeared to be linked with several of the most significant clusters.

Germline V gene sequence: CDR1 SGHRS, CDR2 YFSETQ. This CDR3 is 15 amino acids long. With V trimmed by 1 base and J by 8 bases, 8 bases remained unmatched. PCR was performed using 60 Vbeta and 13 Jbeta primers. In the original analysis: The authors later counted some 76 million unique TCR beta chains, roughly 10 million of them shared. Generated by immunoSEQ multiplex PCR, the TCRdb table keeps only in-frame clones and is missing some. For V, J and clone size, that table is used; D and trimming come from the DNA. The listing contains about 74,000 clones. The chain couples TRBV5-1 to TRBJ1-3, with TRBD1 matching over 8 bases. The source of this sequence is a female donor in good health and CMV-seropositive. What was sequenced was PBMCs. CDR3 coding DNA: TGCGCCAGCAGCTTGAGAGGGACAGGAAGGGACACCATATATTTT. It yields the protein CASSLRGTGRDTIYF.